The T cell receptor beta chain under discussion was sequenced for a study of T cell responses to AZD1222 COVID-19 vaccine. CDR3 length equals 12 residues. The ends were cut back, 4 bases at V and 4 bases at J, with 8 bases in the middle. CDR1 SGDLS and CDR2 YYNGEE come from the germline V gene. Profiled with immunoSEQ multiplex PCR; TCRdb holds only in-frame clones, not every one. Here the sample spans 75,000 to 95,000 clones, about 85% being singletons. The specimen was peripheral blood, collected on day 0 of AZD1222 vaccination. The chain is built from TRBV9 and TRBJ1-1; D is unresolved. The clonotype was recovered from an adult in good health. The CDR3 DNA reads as TGTGCCAGCAGCTTTCTAAGCACTGAAGCTTTCTTT. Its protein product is CASSFLSTEAFF.